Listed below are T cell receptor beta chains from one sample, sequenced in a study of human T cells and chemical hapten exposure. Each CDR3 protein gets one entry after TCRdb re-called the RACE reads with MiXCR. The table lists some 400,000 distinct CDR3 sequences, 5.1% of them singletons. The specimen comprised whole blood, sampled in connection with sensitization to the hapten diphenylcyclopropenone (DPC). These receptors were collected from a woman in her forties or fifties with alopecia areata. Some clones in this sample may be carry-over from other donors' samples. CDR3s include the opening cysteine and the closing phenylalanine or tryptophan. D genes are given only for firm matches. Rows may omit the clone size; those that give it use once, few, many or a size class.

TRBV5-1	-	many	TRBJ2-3	TGCGCCAGCAGCTTGGGGCTAGCCTTTGGGACAGATACGCAGTATTTT	CASSLGLAFGTDTQYF
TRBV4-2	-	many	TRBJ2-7	TGTGCCAGCAGCCAAGATCATGGCCGAGGGTACGAGCAGTACTTC	CASSQDHGRGYEQYF
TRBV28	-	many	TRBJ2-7	TGTGCCAGCAGTCCCTTGGCGGAGTTCTACGAGCAGTACTTC	CASSPLAEFYEQYF
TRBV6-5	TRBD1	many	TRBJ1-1	TGTGCCAGCAGTTACGGGTCGGGACAGGGTATGGTGAGCACTGAAGCTTTCTTT	CASSYGSGQGMVSTEAFF
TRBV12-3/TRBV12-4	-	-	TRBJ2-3	TGTGCCAGCAGTTTTTCGGGCTACCTCGATACGCAGTATTTT	CASSFSGYLDTQYF
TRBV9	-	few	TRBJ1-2	TGTGCCAGCAGCGTAGAGTTCAGGGCGGGCGGCTACACCTTC	CASSVEFRAGGYTF
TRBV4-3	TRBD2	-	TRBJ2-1	TGCGCCGGCAGCCAAGATTGGTTGGTGCTAGCGGGTTACAATGAGCAGTTCTTC	CAGSQDWLVLAGYNEQFF
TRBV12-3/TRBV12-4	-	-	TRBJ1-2	TGTGCCAGCAGTTTAGCACGGACCTATGGCTACACCTTC	CASSLARTYGYTF
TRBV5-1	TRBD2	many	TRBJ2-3	TGCGCCAGCAGCGCGGGCCGGGGGGCAGATACGCAGTATTTT	CASSAGRGADTQYF
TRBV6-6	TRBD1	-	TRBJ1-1	TGTGCCAGCAGAGGACAGGGAAGGTCTGAAGCTTTCTTT	CASRGQGRSEAFF
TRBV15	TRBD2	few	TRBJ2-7	TGTGCCACCAGCAGAGCAGGAAGCGGGGGTTTCTCCTACGAGCAGTACTTC	CATSRAGSGGFSYEQYF
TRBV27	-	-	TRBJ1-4	TGTGCCAGCACCGGGACATCAGAAAAACTGTTTTTT	CASTGTSEKLFF
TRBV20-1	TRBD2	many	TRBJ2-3	TGCAGTGCAAATAGACTAGCGGGAGGAGATACGCAGTATTTT	CSANRLAGGDTQYF
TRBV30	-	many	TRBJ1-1	TGTGCCTGGAGTGTAGGGGGGACGGGGGAGGCTTTCTTT	CAWSVGGTGEAFF
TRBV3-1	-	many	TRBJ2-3	TGTGCCAGCAGCCTTCGGGACCTGCCCGGGACAGATACGCAGTATTTT	CASSLRDLPGTDTQYF
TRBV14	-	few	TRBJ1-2	TGTGCCAGCAGCCAAGATATGGGCAGGGGAGAATATGGCTACACCTTC	CASSQDMGRGEYGYTF
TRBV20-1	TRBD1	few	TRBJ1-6	TGCAGTGCTGGACAGGGAAGCTCCTATAATTCACCCCTCCACTTT	CSAGQGSSYNSPLHF
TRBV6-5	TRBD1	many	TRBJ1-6	TGTGCCAGCAGTTACGGGACAGGAGTTAATTCACCCCTCCACTTT	CASSYGTGVNSPLHF
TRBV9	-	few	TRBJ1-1	TGTGCCAGCAGCGTAGGGGACGGCCGAGAGGGCACTGAAGCTTTCTTT	CASSVGDGREGTEAFF
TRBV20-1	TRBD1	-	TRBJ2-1	TGCAGTGCTAGAGATCAGGACAGGGGGAACTACAATGAGCAGTTCTTC	CSARDQDRGNYNEQFF
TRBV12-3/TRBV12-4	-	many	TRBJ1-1	TGTGCCAGCAGTTTAGCGGGGGTGGGCACTGAAGCTTTCTTT	CASSLAGVGTEAFF
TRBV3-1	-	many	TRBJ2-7	TGTGCCAGCAGCCAAGATCGGGGCAGAGCCTACGAGCAGTACTTC	CASSQDRGRAYEQYF
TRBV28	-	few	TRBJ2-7	TGTGCCAGCACCCCGTCGAGAGGGTACGAGCAGTACTTC	CASTPSRGYEQYF
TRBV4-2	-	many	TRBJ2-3	TGTGCCAGCAGCCAAGCGTTGAAGGGTACGCAGTATTTT	CASSQALKGTQYF
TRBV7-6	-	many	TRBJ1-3	TGTGCCAGCAGCTTAGCGAGGAGCTCTGGAAACACCATATATTTT	CASSLARSSGNTIYF
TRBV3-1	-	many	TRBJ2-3	TGTGCCAGCAGCCGAGGGACCCCTGGGGGCTCAGATACGCAGTATTTT	CASSRGTPGGSDTQYF
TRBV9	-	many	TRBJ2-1	TGTGCCAGCAGCGTAGCTGGTACGGTCAATGAGCAGTTCTTC	CASSVAGTVNEQFF
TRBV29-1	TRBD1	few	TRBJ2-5	TGCAGCACCCTGGGACAGGGAGGGGAGACCCAGTACTTC	CSTLGQGGETQYF
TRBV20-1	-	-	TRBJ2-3	TGCAGTGCTAGAGATAGGATCCTAGAGGCTACAGATACGCAGTATTTT	CSARDRILEATDTQYF
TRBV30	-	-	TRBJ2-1	TGTGCCTGGGGGCAGCCTGAGCAGTTCTTC	CAWGQPEQFF
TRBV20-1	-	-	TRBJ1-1	TGCAGTGCTCTGGGCCTCCACACTGAAGCTTTCTTT	CSALGLHTEAFF
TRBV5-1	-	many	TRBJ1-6	TGCGCCAGCAGCTTGGACGGGGGGTTGCCACCCCTCCACTTT	CASSLDGGLPPLHF
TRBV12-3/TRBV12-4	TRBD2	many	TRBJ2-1	TGTGCCAGCAGTCCAACTAGCGGGGGTGGGAATGAGCAGTTCTTC	CASSPTSGGGNEQFF
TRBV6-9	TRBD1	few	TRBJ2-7	TGTGCCAGCAACGTGGATGGACAGGGGGCTGGCGAGCAGTACTTC	CASNVDGQGAGEQYF
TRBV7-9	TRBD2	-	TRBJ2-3	TGTGCCAGCAGCTTATTTGGACTAGCGGTGCAAGATACGCAGTATTTT	CASSLFGLAVQDTQYF